Below are 20 T cell receptor beta chains sequenced from a single sample in a study of blood T cell repertoires in COVID-19. Assay: immunoSEQ multiplex PCR; the TCRdb copy retains only in-frame clones and omits some. This sample has 300,000 or so clones, with 70% to 90% found just once. Sample: peripheral blood. The source of these receptors is a woman aged 35 to 49 with acute or convalescent COVID-19.

The chain recombines TRBV5-6 with TRBJ1-2; 7 nucleotides agree with TRBD1. Germline CDR1 SGHDT, CDR2 YYEEEE. V gave up 2 bases and J gave up 7 bases; unmatched junction bases: 8. The CDR3 length is 14 residues. The CDR3 reads CASSLKGARSGYTF. In nucleotides, the CDR3 is TGTGCCAGCAGCTTAAAGGGGGCGCGGAGTGGCTACACCTTC.

The V and J genes are TRBV19 and TRBJ1-2; a weak D match, TRBD1 (5 bases). Trimming shortened V by 4 bases and J by 7 bases, and 16 bases separated the two germline ends. CDR1 is LNHDA, CDR2 SQIVND, per germline (reference sequence). The CDR3 is made up of 14 amino acids. The CDR3 here is CASSTTGPLVGYTF. Written as DNA, the CDR3 is TGTGCCAGTAGTACTACAGGTCCACTGGTTGGCTACACCTTC.

J is TRBJ1-2 and V is TRBV12-3 or TRBV12-4; D is uncertain. The CDR3 totals 12 residues. The V end lost 8 bases, the J end lost 2 bases, and 9 bases lay between the germline ends. The CDR3 DNA follows: TGTGCCAGCCGCCCTACCAACTATGGCTACACCTTC. Translating gives CASRPTNYGYTF.

V and J are TRBV28 and TRBJ2-4, with 7 nucleotides matching TRBD2. The CDR3 totals 16 residues. From germline, CDR1 is MDHEN and CDR2 SYDVKM. V gave up 6 bases and J gave up 0 bases; unmatched junction bases: 8. Written as DNA, the CDR3 is TGTGCCAGCAGGGGGGGGGACCCTCTAGCCAAAAACATTCAGTACTTC. Translation gives CASRGGDPLAKNIQYF.

This chain uses TRBV16 with TRBJ1-1; D not certain. V lost 2 bases and J 10 bases, leaving 20 bases between the germline ends. Germline CDR1 is KGHSY and CDR2 is FQNENV. The CDR3 sequence is 15 residues long. CDR3 region: CASSQVVTRRAPAFF. CDR3 coding DNA: TGTGCCAGCAGCCAAGTGGTCACCAGGAGGGCCCCAGCTTTCTTT.

This chain links TRBV15 with TRBJ1-5; D gene unclear. The germline V and J ends were trimmed by 3 bases and 7 bases, with 13 bases remaining between them. Germline values: CDR1 LNHNV, CDR2 YYDKDF (reference sequence). CDR3 size: 14 residues. The CDR3 DNA reads TGTGCCACCAGCAGGGACCCTGGGAGGCAGCCCCAGCATTTT. It translates to CATSRDPGRQPQHF.

The genes are TRBV15 and TRBJ1-1, with 11 bases matching TRBD1. CDR3 length equals 18 residues. V dropped 5 bases and J dropped 1; count of bases not matched to a gene: 12. Germline CDR1 LNHNV, CDR2 YYDKDF (reference sequence). The CDR3 spells CATSARWGGQGGNTEAFF. The CDR3 DNA reads TGTGCCACCAGCGCCCGCTGGGGGGGACAGGGGGGGAACACTGAAGCTTTCTTT.

V and J are TRBV7-3 and TRBJ2-1, with D maybe TRBD1 (6 bases). CDR3 length equals 15 residues. Germline V lookup: CDR1 SGHTA, CDR2 FQGTGA. Trimming removed 6 bases at V and 0 bases at J, with 12 bases between. The CDR3 loop reads CASSIDRSSYNEQFF. CDR3 sequence (DNA): TGTGCCAGCAGTATAGACAGGAGCTCCTACAATGAGCAGTTCTTC.

This clone was seen only a few times. The chain couples TRBV9 to TRBJ1-1; D is ambiguous. From germline, CDR1 is SGDLS and CDR2 YYNGEE. V gave up 3 bases and J gave up 0 bases, with 12 bases separating them. The CDR3 has 15 amino acids. CDR3 bases: TGTGCCAGCAGCGAATTTACAGATATGAACACTGAAGCTTTCTTT. It translates to CASSEFTDMNTEAFF.

The chain uses TRBV7-6 and TRBJ2-2; TRBD1 matches 7 bases. The CDR3 length is 16 residues. Per the germline V gene, CDR1 is SGHVS and CDR2 is FNYEAQ. Trimming removed 4 bases from V and 0 bases from J; junction bases left unmatched: 5. The CDR3 sequence: CASSSYRGTNTGELFF. CDR3 sequence (DNA): TGTGCCAGCAGCTCATACAGGGGAACGAACACCGGGGAGCTGTTTTTT.

The chain links TRBV5-1 to TRBJ1-4, with 10 bases identical to TRBD1. The CDR3 spans 15 residues. V was pared by 4 bases and J by 8 bases, with 8 bases of the junction left unmatched. The germline CDR1 and CDR2 sequences are SGHRS and YFSETQ. The CDR3 DNA reads as TGCGCCAGCAGCGAATCCGGGACAGGGGAAGAAAAACTGTTTTTT. It encodes CASSESGTGEEKLFF.

The V call is TRBV4-1, the J call TRBJ1-1; 9 nucleotides match TRBD1. V dropped 3 bases and J dropped 9; count of bases not matched to a gene: 5. The CDR3 extends over 13 amino acids. Germline CDR1 and CDR2: MGHRA and YSYEKL. CDR3 loop: CASSQRQGGKAFF. The CDR3 DNA reads TGCGCCAGCAGCCAGCGACAGGGGGGGAAAGCTTTCTTT.

The chain is built from TRBV18 and TRBJ1-2, with D tentatively TRBD1 (5 bases). The V gene's germline CDR1 is KGHSH and CDR2 LQKENI. The CDR3 consists of 14 residues. V was trimmed by 3 bases and J by 4 bases, leaving 12 bases between them. The CDR3 nucleotides read TGTGCCAGCTCACCTGAGACAGCCCTCTATGGCTACACCTTC. Its protein is CASSPETALYGYTF.

The chain couples TRBV7-2 to TRBJ1-3; no clear D. V was trimmed by 1 base and J by 10 bases, leaving 20 bases between them. From germline, CDR1 is SGHTA and CDR2 FQGNSA. The CDR3 has 16 residues. CDR3 sequence (DNA): TGTGCCAGCAGCTTAGGGCGGCCGGGAGTGAAAGGTACCATATATTTT. The encoded protein is CASSLGRPGVKGTIYF.

This sequence joins TRBV2 and TRBJ1-6; no clear D gene. This CDR3 region has 10 residues. Trimming left V 6 bases short and J 14 bases short, with 8 bases between. The germline V gene encodes CDR1 SNHLY and CDR2 FYNNEI. CDR3 loop: CASSLAALHF. The CDR3 DNA reads as TGTGCCAGCAGCTTAGCGGCCCTCCACTTT. Looking up the rest from reference TRBV2 and TRBJ1-6 gives the full variable domain: EPEVTQTPSHQVTQMGQEVILRCVPISNHLYFYWYRQILGQKVEFLVSFYNNEISEKSEIFDDQFSVERPDGSNFTLKIRSTKLEDSAMYFCASSLAALHFGNGTRLTVT.

In this sample, this clone turned up a few times. This sequence joins TRBV21-1 and TRBJ1-6; TRBD1, the table's D call, was not compared with the DNA. TRBV21-1 is classified as a pseudogene. The CDR3 length is 16 residues. DNA of the CDR3: TGTGCCAGCAGCGAACGTCGGGACAGGGGTAATTCACCCCTCCACTTT. It codes for CASSERRDRGNSPLHF.

This sequence joins TRBV15 and TRBJ1-1; D gene uncertain. The CDR3 is made up of 11 amino acids. V was clipped by 3 bases and J by 11 bases, with 10 bases between them. Germline CDR1 LNHNV, CDR2 YYDKDF (reference sequence). DNA of the CDR3: TGTGCCACCAGCAGGGGCCGTGGGGCTTTCTTT. This encodes CATSRGRGAFF.

CDR3 DNA: TGTGCCAGCAGCTACCCCGAGGCAGATACGCAGTATTTT. It translates to CASSYPEADTQYF. The chain recombines TRBV5-5 with TRBJ2-3; D is unclear. With 3 bases removed from V and 4 bases from J, the gap between germline ends came to 9 bases. The germline gives CDR1 SGHKS, CDR2 YYEKEE (reference sequence). The CDR3 is 13 amino acids.

The chain has TRBV5-4 and TRBJ1-2; TRBD1 agrees at 8 bases. The junction had 3 bases not matched to a gene; V was cut back by 0 bases and J by 2 bases. This CDR3 is built from 15 residues. The germline CDR1 and CDR2 sequences are SGHNT and YYREEE (reference sequence). The CDR3, as DNA: TGTGCCAGCAGCTTGGGACAGGGGATAAACTATGGCTACACCTTC. It codes for CASSLGQGINYGYTF.

This rearrangement joins TRBV3-1 (or the pseudogene TRBV3-2) to TRBJ1-5, with no clear D. CDR3 length equals 14 residues. From germline, CDR1 is LGHDT and CDR2 YNNKEL (reference sequence). Trimming took 0 bases from V and 0 from J, leaving 3 bases between them. The CDR3 loop reads CASSQDYSNQPQHF. The CDR3 region has the DNA TGTGCCAGCAGCCAAGACTATAGCAATCAGCCCCAGCATTTT.